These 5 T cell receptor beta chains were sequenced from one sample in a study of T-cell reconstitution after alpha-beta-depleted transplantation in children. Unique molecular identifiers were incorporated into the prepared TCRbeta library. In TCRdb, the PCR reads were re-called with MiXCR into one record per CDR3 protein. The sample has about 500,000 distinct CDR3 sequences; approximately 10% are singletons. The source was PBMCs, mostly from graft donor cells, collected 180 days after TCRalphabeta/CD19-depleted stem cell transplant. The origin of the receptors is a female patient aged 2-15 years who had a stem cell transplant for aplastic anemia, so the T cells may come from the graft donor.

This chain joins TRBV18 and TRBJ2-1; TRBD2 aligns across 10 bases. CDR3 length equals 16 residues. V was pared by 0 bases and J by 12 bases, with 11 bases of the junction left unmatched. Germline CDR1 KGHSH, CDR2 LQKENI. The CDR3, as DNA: TGTGCCAGCTCACCACCAGGGCTAGCGGGAGACGGGGCGCAGTTCTTC. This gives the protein CASSPPGLAGDGAQFF.

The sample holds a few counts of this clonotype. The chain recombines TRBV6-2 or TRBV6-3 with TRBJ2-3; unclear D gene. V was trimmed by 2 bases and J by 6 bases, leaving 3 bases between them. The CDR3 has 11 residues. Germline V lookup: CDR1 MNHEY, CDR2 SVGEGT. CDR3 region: CASSYPDTQYF. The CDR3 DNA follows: TGTGCCAGCAGTTACCCTGATACGCAGTATTTT.

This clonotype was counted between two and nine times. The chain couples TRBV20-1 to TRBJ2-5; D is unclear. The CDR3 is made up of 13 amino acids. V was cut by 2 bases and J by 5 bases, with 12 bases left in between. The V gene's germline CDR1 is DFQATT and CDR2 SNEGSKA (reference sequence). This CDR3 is CSARRPGTETQYF. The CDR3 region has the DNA TGCAGTGCTAGACGCCCGGGCACGGAGACCCAGTACTTC.

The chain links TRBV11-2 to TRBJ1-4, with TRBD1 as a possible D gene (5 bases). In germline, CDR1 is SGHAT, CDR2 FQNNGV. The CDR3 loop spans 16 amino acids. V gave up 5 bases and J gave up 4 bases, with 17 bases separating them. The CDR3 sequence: CASSPTLTAYNEKLFF. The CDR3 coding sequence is TGTGCCAGCAGCCCTACCCTGACAGCTTATAATGAAAAACTGTTTTTT.

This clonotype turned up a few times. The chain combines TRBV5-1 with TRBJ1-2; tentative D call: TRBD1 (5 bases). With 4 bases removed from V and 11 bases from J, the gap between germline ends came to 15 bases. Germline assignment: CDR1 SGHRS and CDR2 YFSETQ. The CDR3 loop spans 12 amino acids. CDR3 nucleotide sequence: TGCGCCAGCAGCAAATCCGGGGGACGGTACACCTTC. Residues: CASSKSGGRYTF.